This TCR beta chain was sequenced in a study of blood T cell repertoires in COVID-19. Cohorts were assigned according to the clinical history that participants reported. Data came from immunoSEQ multiplex PCR; TCRdb stores just in-frame clones and leaves some out. The profile shows about 320,000 clones, roughly 86% of them singletons. Deletions cut 1 base from V and 1 base from J, with 12 bases between. The CDR3 runs to 16 residues. CDR1 is SGHTA and CDR2 is FQGNSA in the germline V gene. This rearrangement joins TRBV7-2 to TRBJ2-3; D is ambiguous. The sequence was obtained from a woman aged 18-35 years who had recovered from COVID-19. The source material was PBMCs or T cells enriched from blood (not recorded which). Here the CDR3 DNA reads TGTGCCAGCAGCTTAGGAGCGCCCCGCCGCACAGATACGCAGTATTTT. Its translation: CASSLGAPRRTDTQYF.